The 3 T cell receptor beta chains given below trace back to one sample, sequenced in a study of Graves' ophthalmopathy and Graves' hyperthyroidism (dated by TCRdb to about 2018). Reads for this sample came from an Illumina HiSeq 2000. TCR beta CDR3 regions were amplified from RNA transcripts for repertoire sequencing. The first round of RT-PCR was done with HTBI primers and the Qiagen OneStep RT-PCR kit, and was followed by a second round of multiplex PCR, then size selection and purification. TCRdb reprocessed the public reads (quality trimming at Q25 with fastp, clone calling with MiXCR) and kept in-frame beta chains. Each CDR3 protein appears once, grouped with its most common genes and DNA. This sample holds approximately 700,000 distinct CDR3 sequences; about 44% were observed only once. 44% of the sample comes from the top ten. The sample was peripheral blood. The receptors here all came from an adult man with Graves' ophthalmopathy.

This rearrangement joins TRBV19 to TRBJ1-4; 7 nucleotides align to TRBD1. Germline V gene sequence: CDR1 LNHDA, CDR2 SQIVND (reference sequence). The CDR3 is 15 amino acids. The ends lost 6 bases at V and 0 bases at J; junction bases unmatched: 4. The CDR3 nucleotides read TGTGCCAGTAGAGACAGGGCCGCAACTAATGAAAAACTGTTTTTT. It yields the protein CASRDRAATNEKLFF.

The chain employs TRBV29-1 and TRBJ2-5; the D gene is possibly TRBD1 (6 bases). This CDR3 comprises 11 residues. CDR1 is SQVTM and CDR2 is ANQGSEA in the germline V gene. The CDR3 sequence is CTPDRQETQYF. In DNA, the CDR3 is TGCACCCCCGACAGGCAAGAGACCCAGTACTTC.

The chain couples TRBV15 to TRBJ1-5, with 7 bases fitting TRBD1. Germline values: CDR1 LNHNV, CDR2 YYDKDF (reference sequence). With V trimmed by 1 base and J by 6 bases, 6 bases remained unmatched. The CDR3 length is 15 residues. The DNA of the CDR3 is TGTGCCACCAGCAGAGGACAGGGTTTGTCTCAGCCCCAGCATTTT. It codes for CATSRGQGLSQPQHF. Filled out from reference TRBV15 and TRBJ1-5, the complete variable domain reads DAMVIQNPRYQVTQFGKPVTLSCSQTLNHNVMYWYQQKSSQAPKLLFHYYDKDFNNEADTPDNFQSRRPNTSFCFLDIRSPGLGDTAMYLCATSRGQGLSQPQHFGDGTRLSIL.